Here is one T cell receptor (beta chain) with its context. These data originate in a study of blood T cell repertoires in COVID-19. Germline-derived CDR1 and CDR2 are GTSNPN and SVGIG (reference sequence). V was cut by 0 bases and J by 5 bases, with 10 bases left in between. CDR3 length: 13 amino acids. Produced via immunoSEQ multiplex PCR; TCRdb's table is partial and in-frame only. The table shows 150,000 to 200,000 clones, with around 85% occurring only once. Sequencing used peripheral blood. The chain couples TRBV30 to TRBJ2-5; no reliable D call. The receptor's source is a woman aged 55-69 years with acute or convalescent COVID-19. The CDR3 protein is CAWSVSHGETQYF. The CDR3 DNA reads TGTGCCTGGAGTGTTTCTCACGGGGAGACCCAGTACTTC.